In its sample, the clone carrying this T cell receptor beta chain was seen once. Some clones are missing from TCRdb's copy, which holds only in-frame ones; the method was immunoSEQ multiplex PCR. The sample yields tens of thousands of clones, 95% seen once. The treatment denotes: preoperative locoregional IRX-2 cytokine immunotherapy. The entry originates in a study of preoperative IRX-2 immunotherapy in early breast cancer. Germline loops: CDR1 LGHNT, CDR2 FRNRAP. V gave up 5 bases and J gave up 4 bases; unmatched junction bases: 6. This CDR3 region has 17 residues. The clonotype was recovered from a human donor with breast cancer. The sequencing here drew on tumor tissue, taken after IRX-2 immunotherapy. The chain recombines TRBV12-5 with TRBJ2-2; 14 bases line up with TRBD2. The CDR3 sequence is CASGPGTSGSPTGELFF. The CDR3 DNA reads as TGTGCTAGTGGTCCGGGGACTAGCGGGAGCCCCACCGGGGAGCTGTTTTTT.